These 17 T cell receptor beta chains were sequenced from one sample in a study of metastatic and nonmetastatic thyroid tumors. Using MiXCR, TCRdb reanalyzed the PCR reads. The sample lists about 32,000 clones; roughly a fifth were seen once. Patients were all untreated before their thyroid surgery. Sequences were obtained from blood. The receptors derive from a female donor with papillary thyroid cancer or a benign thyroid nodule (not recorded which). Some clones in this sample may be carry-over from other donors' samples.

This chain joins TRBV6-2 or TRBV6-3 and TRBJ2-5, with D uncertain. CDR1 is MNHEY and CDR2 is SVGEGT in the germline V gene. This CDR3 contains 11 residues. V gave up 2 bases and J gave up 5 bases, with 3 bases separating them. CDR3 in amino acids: CASSYGETQYF. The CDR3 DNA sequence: TGTGCCAGCAGTTACGGGGAGACCCAGTACTTC.

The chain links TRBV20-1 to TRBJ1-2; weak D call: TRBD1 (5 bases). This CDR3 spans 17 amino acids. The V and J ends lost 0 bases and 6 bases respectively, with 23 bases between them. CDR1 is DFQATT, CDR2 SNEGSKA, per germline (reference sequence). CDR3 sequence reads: CSARDGAAEWDRNGYTF. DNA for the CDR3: TGCAGTGCTAGAGATGGGGCGGCTGAATGGGACCGAAATGGCTACACCTTC.

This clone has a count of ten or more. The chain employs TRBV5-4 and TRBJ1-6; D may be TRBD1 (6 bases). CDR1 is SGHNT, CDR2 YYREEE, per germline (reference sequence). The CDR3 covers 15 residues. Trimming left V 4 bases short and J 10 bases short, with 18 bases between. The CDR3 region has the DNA TGTGCCAGCAGCGCGACAGGAGTTTTTGGATCACCCCTCCACTTT. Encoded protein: CASSATGVFGSPLHF.

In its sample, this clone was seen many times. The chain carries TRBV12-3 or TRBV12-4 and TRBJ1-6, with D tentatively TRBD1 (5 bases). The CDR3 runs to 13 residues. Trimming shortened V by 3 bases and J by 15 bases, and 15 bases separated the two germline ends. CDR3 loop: CASSLGTAVGLHF. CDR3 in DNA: TGTGCCAGCAGTTTGGGGACGGCGGTGGGCCTCCACTTT.

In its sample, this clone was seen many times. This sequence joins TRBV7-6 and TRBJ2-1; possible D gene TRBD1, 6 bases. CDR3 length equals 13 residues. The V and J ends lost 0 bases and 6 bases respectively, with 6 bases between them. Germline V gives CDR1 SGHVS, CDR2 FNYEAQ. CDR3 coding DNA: TGTGCCAGCAGCTTAGCAGGGGGCAATGAGCAGTTCTTC. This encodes CASSLAGGNEQFF. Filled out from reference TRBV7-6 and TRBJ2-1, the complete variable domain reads GAGVSQSPRYKVTKRGQDVALRCDPISGHVSLYWYRQALGQGPEFLTYFNYEAQQDKSGLPNDRFSAERPEGSISTLTIQRTEQRDSAMYRCASSLAGGNEQFFGPGTRLTVL.

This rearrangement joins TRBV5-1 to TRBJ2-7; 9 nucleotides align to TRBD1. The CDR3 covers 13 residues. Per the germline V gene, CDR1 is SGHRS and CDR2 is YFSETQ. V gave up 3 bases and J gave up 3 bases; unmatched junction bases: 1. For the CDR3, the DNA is TGCGCCAGCAGCTCGGGACAGGGCTACGAGCAGTACTTC. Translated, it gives CASSSGQGYEQYF. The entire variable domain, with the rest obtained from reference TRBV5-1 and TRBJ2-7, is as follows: KAGVTQTPRYLIKTRGQQVTLSCSPISGHRSVSWYQQTPGQGLQFLFEYFSETQRNKGNFPGRFSGRQFSNSRSEMNVSTLELGDSALYLCASSSGQGYEQYFGPGTRLTVT.

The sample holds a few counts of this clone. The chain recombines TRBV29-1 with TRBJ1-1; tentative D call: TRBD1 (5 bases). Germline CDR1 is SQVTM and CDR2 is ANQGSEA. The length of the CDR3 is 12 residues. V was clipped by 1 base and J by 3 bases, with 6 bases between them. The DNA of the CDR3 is TGCAGCGTTGAAGCGACAGACACTGAAGCTTTCTTT. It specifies CSVEATDTEAFF. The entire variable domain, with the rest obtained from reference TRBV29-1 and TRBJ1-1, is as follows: SAVISQKPSRDICQRGTSLTIQCQVDSQVTMMFWYRQQPGQSLTLIATANQGSEATYESGFVIDKFPISRPNLTFSTLTVSNMSPEDSSIYLCSVEATDTEAFFGQGTRLTVV.

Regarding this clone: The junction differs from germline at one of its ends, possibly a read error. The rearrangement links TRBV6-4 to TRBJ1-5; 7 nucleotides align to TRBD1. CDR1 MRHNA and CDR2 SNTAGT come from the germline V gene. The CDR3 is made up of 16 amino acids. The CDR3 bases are TGTGCCAGCAATGACAACAGGGGCCCGAGGAATCAGCCTGAGGATTTT. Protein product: CASNDNRGPRNQPEDF.

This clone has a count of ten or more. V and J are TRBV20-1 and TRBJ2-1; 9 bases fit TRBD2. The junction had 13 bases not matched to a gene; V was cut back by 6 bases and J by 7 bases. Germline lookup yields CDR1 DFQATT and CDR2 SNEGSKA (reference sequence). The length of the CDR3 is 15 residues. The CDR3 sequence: CSALHGSGSRNEQFF. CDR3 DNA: TGCAGTGCGCTCCACGGTAGCGGGAGCAGGAATGAGCAGTTCTTC.

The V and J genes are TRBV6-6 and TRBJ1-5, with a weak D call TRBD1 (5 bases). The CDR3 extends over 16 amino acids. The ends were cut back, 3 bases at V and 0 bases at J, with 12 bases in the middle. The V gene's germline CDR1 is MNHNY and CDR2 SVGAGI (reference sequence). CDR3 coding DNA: TGTGCCAGCAGTTATGGACAAGCGTATAGCAATCAGCCCCAGCATTTT. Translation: CASSYGQAYSNQPQHF.

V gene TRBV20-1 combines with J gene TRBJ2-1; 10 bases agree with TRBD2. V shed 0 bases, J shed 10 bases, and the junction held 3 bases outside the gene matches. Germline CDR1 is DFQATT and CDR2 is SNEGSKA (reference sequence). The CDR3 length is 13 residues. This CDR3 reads CSARDLAGDEQFF. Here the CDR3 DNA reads TGCAGTGCTAGAGATCTAGCGGGAGACGAGCAGTTCTTC.

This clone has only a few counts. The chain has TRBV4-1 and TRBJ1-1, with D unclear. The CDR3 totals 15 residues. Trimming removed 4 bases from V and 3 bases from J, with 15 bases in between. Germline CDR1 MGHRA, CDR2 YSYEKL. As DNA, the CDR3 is TGCGCCAGCAGCCCAGATAGGTCGGTGTACACTGAAGCTTTCTTT. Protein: CASSPDRSVYTEAFF.

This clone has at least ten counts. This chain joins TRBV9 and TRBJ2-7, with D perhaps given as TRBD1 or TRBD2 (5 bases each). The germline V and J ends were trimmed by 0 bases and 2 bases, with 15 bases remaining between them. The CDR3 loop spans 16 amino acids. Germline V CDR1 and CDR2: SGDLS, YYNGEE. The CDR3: CASSVGGSDLPYEQYF. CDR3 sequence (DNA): TGTGCCAGCAGCGTAGGGGGGTCAGACTTACCCTACGAGCAGTACTTC.

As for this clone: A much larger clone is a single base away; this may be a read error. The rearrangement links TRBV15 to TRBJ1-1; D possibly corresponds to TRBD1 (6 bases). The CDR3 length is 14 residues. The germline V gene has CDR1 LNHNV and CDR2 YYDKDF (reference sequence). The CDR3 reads CATSPPGGDTESFF. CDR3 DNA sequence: TGTGCCACCAGCCCCCCTGGCGGGGACACTGAATCTTTCTTT.

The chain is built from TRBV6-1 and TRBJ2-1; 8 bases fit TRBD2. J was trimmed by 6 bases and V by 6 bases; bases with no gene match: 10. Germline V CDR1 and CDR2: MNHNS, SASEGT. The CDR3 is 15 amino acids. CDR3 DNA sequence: TGTGCCAGCAGGGAGGCGGGGGGCTCAGGCAATGAGCAGTTCTTC. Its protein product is CASREAGGSGNEQFF.

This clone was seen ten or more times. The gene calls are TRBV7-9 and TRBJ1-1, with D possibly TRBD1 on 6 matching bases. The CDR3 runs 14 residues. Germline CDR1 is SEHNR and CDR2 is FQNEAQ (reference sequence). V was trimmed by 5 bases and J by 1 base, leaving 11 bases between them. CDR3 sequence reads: CASSLGQSNTEAFF. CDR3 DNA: TGTGCCAGCAGCCTCGGACAGTCGAACACTGAAGCTTTCTTT.

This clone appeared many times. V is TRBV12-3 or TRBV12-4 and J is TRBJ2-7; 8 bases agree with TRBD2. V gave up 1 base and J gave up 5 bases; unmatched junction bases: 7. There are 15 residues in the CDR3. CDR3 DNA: TGTGCCAGCAGTTTAGGGTTAGCGGGGATCGACGAGCAGTACTTC. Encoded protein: CASSLGLAGIDEQYF.